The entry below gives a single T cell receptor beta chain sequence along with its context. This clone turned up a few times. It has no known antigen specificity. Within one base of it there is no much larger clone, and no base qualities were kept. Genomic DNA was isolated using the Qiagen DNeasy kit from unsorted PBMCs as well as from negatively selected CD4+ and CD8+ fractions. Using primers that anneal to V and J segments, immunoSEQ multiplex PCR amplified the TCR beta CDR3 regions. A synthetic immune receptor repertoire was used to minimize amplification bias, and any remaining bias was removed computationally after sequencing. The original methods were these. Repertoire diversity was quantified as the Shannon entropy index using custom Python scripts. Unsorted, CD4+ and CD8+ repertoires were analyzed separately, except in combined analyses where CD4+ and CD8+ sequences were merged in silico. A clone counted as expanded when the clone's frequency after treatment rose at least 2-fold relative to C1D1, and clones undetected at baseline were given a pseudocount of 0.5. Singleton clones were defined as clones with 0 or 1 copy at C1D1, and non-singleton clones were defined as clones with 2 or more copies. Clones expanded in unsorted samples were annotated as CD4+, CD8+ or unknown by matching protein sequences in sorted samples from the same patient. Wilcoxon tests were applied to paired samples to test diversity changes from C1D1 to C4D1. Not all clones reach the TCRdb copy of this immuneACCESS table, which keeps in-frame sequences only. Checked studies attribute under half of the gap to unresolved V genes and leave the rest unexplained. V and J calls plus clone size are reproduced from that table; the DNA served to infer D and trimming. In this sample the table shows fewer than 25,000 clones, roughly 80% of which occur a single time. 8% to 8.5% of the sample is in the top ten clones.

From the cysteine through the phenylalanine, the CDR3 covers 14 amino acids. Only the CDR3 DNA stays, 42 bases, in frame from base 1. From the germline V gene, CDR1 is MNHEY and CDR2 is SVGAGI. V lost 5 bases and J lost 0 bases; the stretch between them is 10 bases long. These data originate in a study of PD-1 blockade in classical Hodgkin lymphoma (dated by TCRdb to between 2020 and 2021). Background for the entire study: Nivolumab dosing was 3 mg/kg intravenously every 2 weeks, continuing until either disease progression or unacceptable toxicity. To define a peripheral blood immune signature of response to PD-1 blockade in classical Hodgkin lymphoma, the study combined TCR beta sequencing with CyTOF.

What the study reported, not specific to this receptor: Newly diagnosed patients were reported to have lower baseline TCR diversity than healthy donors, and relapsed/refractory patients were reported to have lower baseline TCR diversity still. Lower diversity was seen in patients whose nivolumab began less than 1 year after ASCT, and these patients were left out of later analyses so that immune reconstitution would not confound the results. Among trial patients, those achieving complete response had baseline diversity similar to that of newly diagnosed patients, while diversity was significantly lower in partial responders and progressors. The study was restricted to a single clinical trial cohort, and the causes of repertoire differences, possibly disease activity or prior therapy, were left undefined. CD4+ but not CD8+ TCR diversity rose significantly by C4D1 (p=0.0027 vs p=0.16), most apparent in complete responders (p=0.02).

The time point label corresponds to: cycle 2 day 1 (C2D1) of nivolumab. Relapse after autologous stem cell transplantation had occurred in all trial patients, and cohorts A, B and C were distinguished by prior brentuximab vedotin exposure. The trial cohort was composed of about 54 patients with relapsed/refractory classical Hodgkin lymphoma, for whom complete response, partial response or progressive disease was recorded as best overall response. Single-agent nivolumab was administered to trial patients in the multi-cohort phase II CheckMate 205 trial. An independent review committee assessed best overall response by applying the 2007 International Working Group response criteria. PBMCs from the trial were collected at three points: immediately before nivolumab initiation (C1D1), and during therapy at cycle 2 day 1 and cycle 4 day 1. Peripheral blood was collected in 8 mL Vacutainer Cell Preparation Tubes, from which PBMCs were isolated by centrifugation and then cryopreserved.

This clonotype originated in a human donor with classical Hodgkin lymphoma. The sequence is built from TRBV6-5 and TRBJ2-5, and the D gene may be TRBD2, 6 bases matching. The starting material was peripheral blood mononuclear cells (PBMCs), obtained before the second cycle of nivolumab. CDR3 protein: CASSPPGDQETQYF. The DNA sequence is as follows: TGTGCCAGCAGTCCCCCGGGAGACCAAGAGACCCAGTACTTC.